Presented here are 32 T cell receptor beta chains from one specimen sequenced in a study of cytomegalovirus exposure and HLA in healthy donors. The PCR had 60 Vbeta and 13 Jbeta primers. Some clones are missing from TCRdb's copy, which holds only in-frame ones; the method was immunoSEQ multiplex PCR. The sample holds more than 80,000 clones; around 76% are singletons and the top ten take under 20%. Sample: PBMCs. These receptors came from a woman between 55 and 75 years old in good health and CMV-seropositive.

The chain has TRBV27 and TRBJ1-1; no clear D gene. CDR1 is MNHEY, CDR2 SMNVEV, per germline (reference sequence). This CDR3 is 15 amino acids long. V was clipped by 0 bases and J by 0 bases, with 8 bases between them. The CDR3 bases are TGTGCCAGCAGTTTATCCCCTAGGTTGAACACTGAAGCTTTCTTT. Translation: CASSLSPRLNTEAFF.

This clone was detected a few times. This chain joins TRBV5-6 and TRBJ1-1; the match to TRBD1 covers 7 bases. V shed 3 bases, J shed 1 base, and the junction held 0 bases outside the gene matches. CDR1 is SGHDT and CDR2 is YYEEEE in the germline V gene. This CDR3 comprises 13 residues. This chain's CDR3 is CASSWDRNTEAFF. CDR3 DNA sequence: TGTGCCAGCAGCTGGGACAGGAACACTGAAGCTTTCTTT.

This clone was seen a few times. The chain combines TRBV7-3 with TRBJ1-1, with D possibly being TRBD1 (5 bases). CDR1 SGHTA and CDR2 FQGTGA come from the germline V gene. The length of the CDR3 is 14 residues. V shed 2 bases and J shed 3 bases, with 10 bases lying between them. The CDR3 region has the DNA TGTGCCAGCAGCTTAGGGGGGTTGGACACTGAAGCTTTCTTT. This translates into CASSLGGLDTEAFF.

This chain uses TRBV5-4 with TRBJ1-2; D is unclear. V was shortened by 4 bases and J by 2 bases, with 9 bases between the two germline ends. This CDR3 contains 13 residues. The germline gives CDR1 SGHNT, CDR2 YYREEE (reference sequence). The DNA of the CDR3 is TGTGCCAGCAGCACCTATAAAAACTATGGCTACACCTTC. As protein: CASSTYKNYGYTF.

In this sample, this clone turned up a few times. The gene calls are TRBV6-5 and TRBJ2-5; 10 bases align to TRBD2. V was pared by 8 bases and J by 3 bases, with 3 bases of the junction left unmatched. Looked up from germline, CDR1 is MNHEY and CDR2 is SVGAGI. This CDR3 comprises 13 residues. The CDR3 coding sequence is TGTGCCAGCCATCTAGCGGGGGAAGAGACCCAGTACTTC. Translated: CASHLAGEETQYF.

The rearrangement uses TRBV5-4 and TRBJ2-1, with TRBD2 matching 8 bases. Looked up from germline, CDR1 is SGHNT and CDR2 is YYREEE (reference sequence). V was clipped by 0 bases and J by 8 bases; unmatched bases: 7. The CDR3 has 15 amino acids. The CDR3 protein is CASSLASLAGYEQFF. The CDR3 DNA follows: TGTGCCAGCAGCTTGGCGTCCCTAGCGGGTTATGAGCAGTTCTTC.

This clone turned up a few times. This rearrangement joins TRBV18 to TRBJ1-1; 7 bases align to TRBD1. The CDR3 covers 14 residues. With 1 base clipped from V and 1 base from J, the junction kept 0 bases outside the gene matches. The germline CDR1 and CDR2 sequences are KGHSH and LQKENI. The chain's CDR3 is CASSPQGANTEAFF. CDR3 sequence (DNA): TGTGCCAGCTCACCACAGGGGGCGAACACTGAAGCTTTCTTT.

This clone was counted once. This chain joins TRBV6-6 and TRBJ1-2, with D maybe TRBD1 (5 bases). V lost 6 bases and J lost 3, with 8 bases in between. Germline assignment: CDR1 MNHNY and CDR2 SVGAGI (reference sequence). The CDR3 is 12 amino acids. CDR3: CASRTGDYGYTF. The DNA of the CDR3 is TGTGCCAGCAGAACAGGAGACTATGGCTACACCTTC.

This chain joins TRBV11-3 and TRBJ1-1; no definite D call. Germline CDR1 and CDR2: SGHNT and YENEEA. V was pared by 0 bases and J by 3 bases, with 14 bases between. CDR3 size: 16 residues. CDR3 sequence: CASSLDPRLRYTEAFF. Written as DNA, the CDR3 is TGTGCCAGCAGCTTAGATCCTCGACTCCGGTACACTGAAGCTTTCTTT.

Comment on this clone: An end of the junction differs from the germline gene, which may be a read error. The chain links TRBV2 to TRBJ2-7, with TRBD2 identical over 9 bases. This CDR3 has 15 residues. CDR1 is SNHLY and CDR2 is FYNNEI in the germline V gene. CDR3 in amino acids: CANSRVSGRINEQYF. DNA for the CDR3: TGTGCCAACAGTCGGGTGAGCGGGAGGATCAACGAGCAGTACTTC.

The chain combines TRBV6-1 with TRBJ1-1, with no clear D. Trimming took 5 bases from V and 5 from J, leaving 12 bases between them. In germline, CDR1 is MNHNS, CDR2 SASEGT. This CDR3 has 13 amino acids. The CDR3 DNA reads as TGTGCCAGCAGTCGTCCGCCAACTACTGAAGCTTTCTTT. The encoded protein is CASSRPPTTEAFF.

The chain is built from TRBV5-1 and TRBJ2-1; 8 bases map to TRBD2. With V trimmed by 0 bases and J by 9 bases, 8 bases remained unmatched. There are 15 residues in the CDR3. Germline V gives CDR1 SGHRS, CDR2 YFSETQ. The CDR3 nucleotides are TGCGCCAGCAGCTTGGACGGGAGGGGGGGCGGTGAGCAGTTCTTC. Translation gives CASSLDGRGGGEQFF.

The chain recombines TRBV7-3 with TRBJ2-2; 7 nucleotides line up with TRBD2. The CDR3 is 15 residues long. Germline V gives CDR1 SGHTA, CDR2 FQGTGA. After removal of 5 bases from V and 4 bases from J, the junction contained 7 bases not matched to a gene. The chain's CDR3 is CASSKGTTGTGELFF. CDR3 nucleotides: TGTGCCAGCAGCAAGGGGACTACTGGCACCGGGGAGCTGTTTTTT.

J is TRBJ2-7 and V is TRBV18, with D tentatively TRBD1 (6 bases). The CDR3 extends over 14 amino acids. The V and J ends lost 0 bases and 2 bases respectively, with 8 bases between them. Germline V lookup: CDR1 KGHSH, CDR2 LQKENI. CDR3 nucleotides: TGTGCCAGCTCACCACCGGGACAAACCTACGAGCAGTACTTC. This codes for CASSPPGQTYEQYF.

The chain carries TRBV18 and TRBJ2-5; 7 nucleotides line up with TRBD1. Germline loops: CDR1 KGHSH, CDR2 LQKENI. The length of the CDR3 is 13 residues. V gave up 3 bases and J gave up 3 bases; unmatched junction bases: 1. CDR3 loop: CASSPTGKETQYF. The DNA of the CDR3 is TGTGCCAGCTCACCGACAGGGAAAGAGACCCAGTACTTC.

This clone occurred a few times. V usage is TRBV10-2 and J usage is TRBJ2-7, with 12 positions matching TRBD2. The V and J ends lost 5 bases and 5 bases, in that order; junction bases with no gene match: 4. This CDR3 contains 14 residues. The germline CDR1 and CDR2 sequences are WSHSY and SAAADI. The CDR3 reads CASSLAGGPNEQYF. The CDR3 nucleotides are TGCGCCAGCAGTCTAGCGGGAGGGCCCAACGAGCAGTACTTC.

The chain recombines TRBV30 with TRBJ1-1, with unresolved D. Germline V CDR1 and CDR2: GTSNPN, SVGIG (reference sequence). V lost 0 bases, J lost 11 bases, and 10 bases lay in between. This CDR3 has 11 amino acids. For the CDR3, the DNA is TGTGCCTGGAGTGTTTTGAGTTTGGCTTTCTTT. It encodes CAWSVLSLAFF.

The J gene is TRBJ2-4, the V gene TRBV21-1; TRBD2 is the table's D call and was not checked against the DNA. TRBV21-1 is an annotated pseudogene. The CDR3 loop spans 15 amino acids. The CDR3 loop reads CASSQLRVAKNIQYF. CDR3 nucleotide sequence: TGTGCCAGCAGTCAACTGAGGGTAGCCAAAAACATTCAGTACTTC.

J is TRBJ1-1 and V is TRBV27, with no clear D. The V gene lost 5 bases and the J gene lost 0 bases, with 16 bases spanning the gap. The CDR3 has 16 amino acids. Germline CDR1 is MNHEY and CDR2 is SMNVEV (reference sequence). The CDR3 region is CASSRSRSSMNTEAFF. The CDR3 DNA follows: TGTGCCAGCAGTCGGAGCCGTAGTTCCATGAACACTGAAGCTTTCTTT.

The J gene is TRBJ1-2, the V gene TRBV30; 7 nucleotides agree with TRBD1. The CDR3 sequence is 14 residues long. Germline V gene lookup returns CDR1 GTSNPN and CDR2 SVGIG (reference sequence). Trimming cost V 1 base and J 3 bases; bases outside gene matches: 5. Here the CDR3 DNA reads TGTGCCTGGAGTGCAGGGGGAAAAGACTATGGCTACACCTTC. Amino acids: CAWSAGGKDYGYTF.

This clone appeared a single time. V usage is TRBV29-1 and J usage is TRBJ1-1; no definite D call. The CDR3 runs 12 residues. Germline CDR1 and CDR2: SQVTM and ANQGSEA. Trimming stripped 5 bases from V and 4 bases from J, with 11 bases between. CDR3: CSVSVRVTEAFF. DNA of the CDR3: TGCAGCGTTAGCGTTCGAGTCACTGAAGCTTTCTTT. The whole variable domain, filled in from reference TRBV29-1 and TRBJ1-1, reads SAVISQKPSRDICQRGTSLTIQCQVDSQVTMMFWYRQQPGQSLTLIATANQGSEATYESGFVIDKFPISRPNLTFSTLTVSNMSPEDSSIYLCSVSVRVTEAFFGQGTRLTVV.

The chain has TRBV11-2 and TRBJ2-1; D is possibly TRBD1 (6 bases). Germline values: CDR1 SGHAT, CDR2 FQNNGV. This CDR3 contains 14 residues. Trimming took 7 bases from V and 1 from J, leaving 11 bases between them. The CDR3 loop is CASIADRSYNEQFF. The CDR3 coding sequence is TGTGCCAGCATTGCTGACAGGTCCTACAATGAGCAGTTCTTC.

J is TRBJ2-7 and V is TRBV19, with 10 bases lining up with TRBD1. Per germline, CDR1 LNHDA and CDR2 SQIVND (reference sequence). The CDR3 runs to 13 residues. The trim removed 8 bases at V and 4 bases at J, leaving 5 bases unmatched. The CDR3 sequence: CASRDRGGYEQYF. The CDR3, as DNA: TGTGCCAGTCGGGACAGGGGAGGTTACGAGCAGTACTTC.

Note on this clone: Other DNA variants within this sample encode the same CDR3. The V gene is TRBV7-9, the J gene TRBJ1-3; 7 nucleotides align to TRBD1. CDR1 SEHNR and CDR2 FQNEAQ come from the germline V gene (reference sequence). The V segment lost 5 bases and the J segment 2 bases; nucleotides outside the gene matches: 3. The CDR3 runs to 14 residues. The CDR3 DNA reads as TGTGCCAGCAGCCCGACAGGGACTGGAAACACCATATATTTT. It yields the protein CASSPTGTGNTIYF.

The chain uses TRBV20-1 and TRBJ2-7; D gene unclear. The CDR3 loop spans 11 amino acids. The germline V gene encodes CDR1 DFQATT and CDR2 SNEGSKA (reference sequence). The germline V and J ends were trimmed by 3 bases and 8 bases, with 11 bases remaining between them. This CDR3 is CSASSRAQQYF. CDR3 sequence (DNA): TGCAGTGCTAGTTCCCGAGCCCAGCAGTACTTC.

This CDR3 is CASSYSIGTGELFF. Here the CDR3 DNA reads TGTGCCAGCAGTTACTCGATCGGCACCGGGGAGCTGTTTTTT. The chain employs TRBV6-6 and TRBJ2-2; D is uncertain. Trimming stripped 0 bases from V and 4 bases from J, with 6 bases between. Germline values: CDR1 MNHNY, CDR2 SVGAGI (reference sequence). The CDR3 extends over 14 amino acids.

J is TRBJ2-7 and V is TRBV27; weak D call: TRBD2 (5 bases). Trimming stripped 4 bases from V and 5 bases from J, with 18 bases between. The CDR3 extends over 15 amino acids. Germline assignment: CDR1 MNHEY and CDR2 SMNVEV (reference sequence). The CDR3 region has the DNA TGTGCCAGCAGTTCCATATACGGGAAGGTCAACGAGCAGTACTTC. Protein sequence: CASSSIYGKVNEQYF.

The chain uses TRBV5-1 and TRBJ2-5, with 12 bases identical to TRBD2. The CDR3 extends over 19 amino acids. The V segment lost 2 bases and the J segment 4 bases; nucleotides outside the gene matches: 15. Germline V gene sequence: CDR1 SGHRS, CDR2 YFSETQ. The CDR3 sequence: CASSLGLAGNRLGRETQYF. Here the CDR3 DNA reads TGCGCCAGCAGCTTAGGACTAGCGGGAAACAGACTAGGTCGAGAGACCCAGTACTTC.

V usage is TRBV15 and J usage is TRBJ2-7; 8 bases line up with TRBD1. The CDR3 length is 15 residues. Germline V gene sequence: CDR1 LNHNV, CDR2 YYDKDF (reference sequence). Trimming removed 5 bases from V and 2 bases from J; junction bases left unmatched: 8. The DNA of the CDR3 is TGTGCCACCAGCCCTACACCGGGACAGGCCTACGAGCAGTACTTC. It is translated as CATSPTPGQAYEQYF.

The chain uses TRBV4-1 and TRBJ1-1; D gene unclear. The CDR3 totals 14 residues. The ends were cut back, 0 bases at V and 1 base at J, with 6 bases in the middle. Germline V gene sequence: CDR1 MGHRA, CDR2 YSYEKL. The CDR3 bases are TGCGCCAGCAGCCAAGATGGGCAGAACACTGAAGCTTTCTTT. Encoded protein: CASSQDGQNTEAFF.

The gene calls are TRBV4-1 and TRBJ2-3, with 9 bases that match TRBD2. V gave up 0 bases and J gave up 2 bases; unmatched junction bases: 6. The CDR3 has 17 amino acids. Germline V gene lookup returns CDR1 MGHRA and CDR2 YSYEKL. This CDR3 is CASSQDPSGTTTDTQYF. CDR3 bases: TGCGCCAGCAGCCAAGATCCTAGCGGGACCACCACAGATACGCAGTATTTT.

The chain employs TRBV5-1 and TRBJ1-4; D remains ambiguous. CDR1 and CDR2 (germline): SGHRS, YFSETQ. V lost 4 bases, J lost 7 bases, and 11 bases lay in between. The CDR3 consists of 13 residues. The CDR3 coding sequence is TGCGCCAGCAGCAGCGGAAGCAGTGAAAAACTGTTTTTT. This encodes CASSSGSSEKLFF.